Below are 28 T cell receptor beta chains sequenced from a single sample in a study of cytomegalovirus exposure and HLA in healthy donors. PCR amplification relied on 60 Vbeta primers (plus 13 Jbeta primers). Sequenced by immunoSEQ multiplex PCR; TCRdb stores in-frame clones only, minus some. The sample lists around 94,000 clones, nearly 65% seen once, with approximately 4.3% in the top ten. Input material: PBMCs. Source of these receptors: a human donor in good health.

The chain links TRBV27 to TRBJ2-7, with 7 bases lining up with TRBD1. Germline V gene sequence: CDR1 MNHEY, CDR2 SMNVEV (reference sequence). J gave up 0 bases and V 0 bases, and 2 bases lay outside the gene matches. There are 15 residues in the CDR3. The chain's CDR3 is CASSLSTGSSYEQYF. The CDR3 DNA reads TGTGCCAGCAGTTTATCGACAGGGTCCTCCTACGAGCAGTACTTC.

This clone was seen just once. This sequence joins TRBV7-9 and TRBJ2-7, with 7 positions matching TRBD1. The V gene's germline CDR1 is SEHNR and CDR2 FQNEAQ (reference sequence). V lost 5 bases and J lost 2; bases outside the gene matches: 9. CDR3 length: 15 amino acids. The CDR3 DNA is TGTGCCAGCAGCCGCACCCCGGGACAGCCCTACGAGCAGTACTTC. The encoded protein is CASSRTPGQPYEQYF.

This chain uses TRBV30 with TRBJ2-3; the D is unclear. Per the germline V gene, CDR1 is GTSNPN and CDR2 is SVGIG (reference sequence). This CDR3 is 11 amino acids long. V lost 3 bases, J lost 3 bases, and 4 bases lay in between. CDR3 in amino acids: CAWRRTDTQYF. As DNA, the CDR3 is TGTGCCTGGAGACGGACAGATACGCAGTATTTT.

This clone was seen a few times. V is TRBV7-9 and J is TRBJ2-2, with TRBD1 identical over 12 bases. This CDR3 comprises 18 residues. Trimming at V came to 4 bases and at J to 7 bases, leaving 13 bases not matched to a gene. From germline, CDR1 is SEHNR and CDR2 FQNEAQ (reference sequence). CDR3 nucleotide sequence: TGTGCCAGCAGCTCACTTACCGGGACAGGGGGCAGGTTCGGGGAGCTGTTTTTT. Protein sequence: CASSSLTGTGGRFGELFF.

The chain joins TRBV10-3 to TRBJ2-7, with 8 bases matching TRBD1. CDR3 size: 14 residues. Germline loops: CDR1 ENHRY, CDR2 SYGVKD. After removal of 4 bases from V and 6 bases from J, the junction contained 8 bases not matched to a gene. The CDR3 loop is CAISGAAGGSEQYF. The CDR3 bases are TGTGCCATCAGTGGCGCGGCAGGGGGCAGCGAGCAGTACTTC.

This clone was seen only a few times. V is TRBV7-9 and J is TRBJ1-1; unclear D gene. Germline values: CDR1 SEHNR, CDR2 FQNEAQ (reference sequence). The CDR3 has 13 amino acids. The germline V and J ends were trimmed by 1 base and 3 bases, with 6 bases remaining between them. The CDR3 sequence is CASSLDGDTEAFF. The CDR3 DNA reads TGTGCCAGCAGCTTAGATGGAGACACTGAAGCTTTCTTT. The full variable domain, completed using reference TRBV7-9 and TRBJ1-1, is DTGVSQNPRHKITKRGQNVTFRCDPISEHNRLYWYRQTLGQGPEFLTYFQNEAQLEKSRLLSDRFSAERPKGSFSTLEIQRTEQGDSAMYLCASSLDGDTEAFFGQGTRLTVV.

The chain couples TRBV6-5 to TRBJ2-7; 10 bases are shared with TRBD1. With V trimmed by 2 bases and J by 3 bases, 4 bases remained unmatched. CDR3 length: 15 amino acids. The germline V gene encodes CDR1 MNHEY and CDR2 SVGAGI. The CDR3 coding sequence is TGTGCCAGCAGTTACGCGGGACAGGGGATCTACGAGCAGTACTTC. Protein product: CASSYAGQGIYEQYF.

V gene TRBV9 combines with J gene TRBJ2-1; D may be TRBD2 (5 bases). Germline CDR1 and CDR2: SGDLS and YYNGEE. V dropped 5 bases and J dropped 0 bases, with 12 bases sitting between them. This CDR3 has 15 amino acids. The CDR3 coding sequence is TGTGCCAGCAGTAGCGTTGTAGGCTCCTACAATGAGCAGTTCTTC. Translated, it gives CASSSVVGSYNEQFF.

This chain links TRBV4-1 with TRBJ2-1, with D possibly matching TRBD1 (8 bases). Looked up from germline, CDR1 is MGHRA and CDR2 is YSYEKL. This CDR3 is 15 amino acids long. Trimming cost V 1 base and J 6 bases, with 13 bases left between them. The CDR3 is CASSQGSGTGNEQFF. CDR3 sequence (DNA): TGCGCCAGCAGCCAAGGAAGCGGGACAGGCAATGAGCAGTTCTTC.

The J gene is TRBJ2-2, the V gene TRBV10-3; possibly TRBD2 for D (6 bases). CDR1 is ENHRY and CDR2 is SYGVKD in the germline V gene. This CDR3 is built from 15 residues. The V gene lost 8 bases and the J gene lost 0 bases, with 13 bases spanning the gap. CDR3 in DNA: TGTGCCATCGGGGCGGGGCCATCGAACACCGGGGAGCTGTTTTTT. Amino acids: CAIGAGPSNTGELFF.

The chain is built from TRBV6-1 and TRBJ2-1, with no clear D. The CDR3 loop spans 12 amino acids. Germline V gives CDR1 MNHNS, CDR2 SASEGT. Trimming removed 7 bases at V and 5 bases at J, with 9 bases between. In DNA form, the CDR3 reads TGTGCCAGCAAGAGCGTCAACAATGAGCAGTTCTTC. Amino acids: CASKSVNNEQFF.

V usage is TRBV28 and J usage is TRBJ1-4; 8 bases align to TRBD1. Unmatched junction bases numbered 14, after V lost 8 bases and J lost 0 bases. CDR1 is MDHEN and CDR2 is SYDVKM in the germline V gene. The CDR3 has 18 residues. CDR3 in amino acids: CASWIGQGGAATNEKLFF. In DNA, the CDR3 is TGTGCCAGCTGGATTGGACAGGGAGGAGCTGCAACTAATGAAAAACTGTTTTTT.

Here the CDR3 DNA reads TGCAGCGTTGAAGTGGGGGCCACCACAGATACGCAGTATTTT. This translates into CSVEVGATTDTQYF. The chain links TRBV29-1 to TRBJ2-3; tentative D call: TRBD1 (6 bases). Germline-derived CDR1 and CDR2 are SQVTM and ANQGSEA. CDR3 length: 14 amino acids. Trimming took off 1 base at V and 2 bases at J, with 10 bases between the two ends.

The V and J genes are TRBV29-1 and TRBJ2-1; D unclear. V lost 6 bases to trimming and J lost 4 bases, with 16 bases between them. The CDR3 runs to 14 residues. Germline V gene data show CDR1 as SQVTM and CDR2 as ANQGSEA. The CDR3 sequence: CSVPSTRLYNEQFF. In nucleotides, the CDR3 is TGCAGCGTCCCCTCTACGAGACTTTACAATGAGCAGTTCTTC.

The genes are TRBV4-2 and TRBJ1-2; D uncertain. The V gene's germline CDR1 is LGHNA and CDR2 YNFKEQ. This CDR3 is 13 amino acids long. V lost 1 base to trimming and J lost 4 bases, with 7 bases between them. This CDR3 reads CASSQGSLYGYTF. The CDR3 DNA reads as TGTGCCAGCAGCCAAGGGTCACTCTATGGCTACACCTTC.

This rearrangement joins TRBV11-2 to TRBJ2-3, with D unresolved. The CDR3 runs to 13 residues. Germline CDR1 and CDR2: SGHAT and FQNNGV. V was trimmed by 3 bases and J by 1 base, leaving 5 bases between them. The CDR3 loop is CASSFRGTDTQYF. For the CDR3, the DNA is TGTGCCAGCAGCTTTCGAGGCACAGATACGCAGTATTTT.

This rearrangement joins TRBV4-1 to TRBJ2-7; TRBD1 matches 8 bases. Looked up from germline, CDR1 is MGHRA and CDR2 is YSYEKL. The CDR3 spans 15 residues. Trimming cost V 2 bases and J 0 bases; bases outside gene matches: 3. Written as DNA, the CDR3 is TGCGCCAGCAGCCAAATTGACAGGGGCTCCTACGAGCAGTACTTC. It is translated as CASSQIDRGSYEQYF.

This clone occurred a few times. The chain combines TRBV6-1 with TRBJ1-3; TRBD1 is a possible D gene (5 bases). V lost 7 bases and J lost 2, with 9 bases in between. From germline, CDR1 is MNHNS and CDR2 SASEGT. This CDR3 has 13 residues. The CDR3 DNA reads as TGTGCCAGCATTATAGGGGCTGGAAACACCATATATTTT. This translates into CASIIGAGNTIYF.

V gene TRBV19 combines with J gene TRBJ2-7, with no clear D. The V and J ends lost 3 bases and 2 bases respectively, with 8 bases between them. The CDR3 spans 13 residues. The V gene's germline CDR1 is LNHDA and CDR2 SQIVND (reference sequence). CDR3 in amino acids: CASSIAVAYEQYF. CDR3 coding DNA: TGTGCCAGTAGTATTGCGGTTGCCTACGAGCAGTACTTC.

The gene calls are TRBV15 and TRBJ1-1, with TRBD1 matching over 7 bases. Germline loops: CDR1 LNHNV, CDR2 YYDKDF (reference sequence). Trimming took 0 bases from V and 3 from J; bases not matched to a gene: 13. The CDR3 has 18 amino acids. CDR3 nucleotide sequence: TGTGCCACCAGCAGAGATTGGAGGGAAGGGGGCAGTGACACTGAAGCTTTCTTT. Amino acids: CATSRDWREGGSDTEAFF.

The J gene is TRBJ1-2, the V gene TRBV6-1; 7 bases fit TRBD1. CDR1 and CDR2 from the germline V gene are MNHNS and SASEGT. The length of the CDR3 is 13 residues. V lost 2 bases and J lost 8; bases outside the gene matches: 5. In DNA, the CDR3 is TGTGCCAGCAGTGAAAGGGACAGCGGAGGCTACACCTTC. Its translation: CASSERDSGGYTF.

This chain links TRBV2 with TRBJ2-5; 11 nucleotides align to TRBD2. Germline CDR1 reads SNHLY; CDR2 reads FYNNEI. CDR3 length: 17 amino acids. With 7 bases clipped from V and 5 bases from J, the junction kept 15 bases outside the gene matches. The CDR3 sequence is CASTGTSGTPWRETQYF. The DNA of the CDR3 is TGTGCCAGCACCGGGACTAGCGGAACCCCCTGGCGGGAGACCCAGTACTTC.

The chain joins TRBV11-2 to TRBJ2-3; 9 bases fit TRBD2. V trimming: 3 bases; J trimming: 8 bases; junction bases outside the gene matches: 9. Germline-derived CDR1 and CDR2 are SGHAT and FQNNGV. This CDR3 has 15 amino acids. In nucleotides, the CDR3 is TGTGCCAGCAGCTTGAGCTTAGCGGGAGAAAGTACGCAGTATTTT. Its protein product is CASSLSLAGESTQYF.

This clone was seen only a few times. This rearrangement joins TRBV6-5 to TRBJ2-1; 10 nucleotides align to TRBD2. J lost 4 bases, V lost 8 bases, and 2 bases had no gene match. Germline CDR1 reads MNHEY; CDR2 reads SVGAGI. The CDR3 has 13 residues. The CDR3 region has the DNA TGTGCCAGCGGGACTAGCGAGTACAATGAGCAGTTCTTC. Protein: CASGTSEYNEQFF.

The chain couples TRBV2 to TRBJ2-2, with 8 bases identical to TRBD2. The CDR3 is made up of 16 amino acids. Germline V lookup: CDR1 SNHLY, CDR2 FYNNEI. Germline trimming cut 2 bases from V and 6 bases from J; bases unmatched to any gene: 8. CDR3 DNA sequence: TGTGCCAGCAGTGAACATGGACCCGGGGGGGCCGGGGAGCTGTTTTTT. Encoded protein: CASSEHGPGGAGELFF.

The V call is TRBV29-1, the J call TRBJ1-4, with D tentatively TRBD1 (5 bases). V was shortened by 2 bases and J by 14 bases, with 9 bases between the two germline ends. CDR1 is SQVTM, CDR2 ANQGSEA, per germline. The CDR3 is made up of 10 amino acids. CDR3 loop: CSVEQGSLFF. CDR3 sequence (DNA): TGCAGCGTTGAACAGGGAAGTCTGTTTTTT.

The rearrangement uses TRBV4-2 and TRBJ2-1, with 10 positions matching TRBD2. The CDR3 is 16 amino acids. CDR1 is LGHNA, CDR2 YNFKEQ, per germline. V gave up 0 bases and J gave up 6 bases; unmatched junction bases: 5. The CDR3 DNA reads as TGTGCCAGCAGCCAAGATTTACTAGCGGGGTTCAATGAGCAGTTCTTC. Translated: CASSQDLLAGFNEQFF.

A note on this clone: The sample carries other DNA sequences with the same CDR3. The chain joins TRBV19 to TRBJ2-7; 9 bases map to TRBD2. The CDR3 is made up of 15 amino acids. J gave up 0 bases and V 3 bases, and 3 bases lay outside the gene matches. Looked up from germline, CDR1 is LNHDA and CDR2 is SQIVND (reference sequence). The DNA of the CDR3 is TGTGCCAGTAGTATCGGTAGCGGGAGCTCCTACGAGCAGTACTTC. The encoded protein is CASSIGSGSSYEQYF.